The rows below give T cell receptor beta chains drawn from one sample of a study of blood T cell repertoires in COVID-19. Sequenced by immunoSEQ multiplex PCR; TCRdb stores in-frame clones only, minus some. Among a few hundred thousand clones, around four fifths were seen once, and the ten largest hold approximately 5.1%. The sample was peripheral blood. The source is a woman aged 60 to 75 who had recovered from COVID-19. Each CDR3 is given with its conserved first and last residue. The D gene is left open where the match is weak. A clone size is listed for some rows: how often the clone was seen (once, few, many), or a class if it is expanded.

TRBV5-1	15	few	TRBJ1-1	.	TGCGCCAGCAGCTTGTTACCCGGGAGGAACACTGAAGCTTTCTTT	CASSLLPGRNTEAFF
TRBV7-3	16	.	TRBJ2-5	.	TGTGCCAGCAGCCTCCTGGGCTCGGGGTTCCAAGAGACCCAGTACTTC	CASSLLGSGFQETQYF
TRBV5-1	17	.	TRBJ1-2	TRBD1	TGCGCCAGCAGCTTTGGGACAGGGGGCCGAGCTAACTATGGCTACACCTTC	CASSFGTGGRANYGYTF
TRBV5-4	14	.	TRBJ1-4	.	TGTGCCAGCAGCCAAGCCCCCGCTAATGAAAAACTGTTTTTT	CASSQAPANEKLFF
TRBV2	16	.	TRBJ1-2	.	TGTGCCAGCCAGCCCAGACCCCTCAACAGGGTTTGGGGCTACACCTTC	CASQPRPLNRVWGYTF
TRBV5-5	14	.	TRBJ2-2	TRBD1	TGTGCCAGCAGCCAGCAGGGGGACACCGGGGAGCTGTTTTTT	CASSQQGDTGELFF
TRBV7-3	14	.	TRBJ2-1	TRBD2	TGTGCCAGCAGCCTAGCGGGGTTCCGGAATGAGCAGTTCTTC	CASSLAGFRNEQFF
TRBV5-4	14	.	TRBJ2-5	.	TGTGCCAGCAGCTTGGCCATGACAAATGAGACCCAGTACTTC	CASSLAMTNETQYF
TRBV7-9	14	.	TRBJ2-3	.	TGTGCCAGCAGCTTAGACGGCAGGGAAGATACGCAGTATTTT	CASSLDGREDTQYF
TRBV29-1	13	.	TRBJ1-1	.	TGCAGCGTTCTCAGGGTCCGAAACACTGAAGCTTTCTTT	CSVLRVRNTEAFF
TRBV7-2	14	.	TRBJ2-7	.	TGTGCCAGCAGCTCCACGTCCACGGGGTCCGAGCAGTACTTC	CASSSTSTGSEQYF
TRBV3-1/TRBV3-2	15	.	TRBJ2-7	.	TGTGCCAGCAGCCAAGGACTCGGCCGAACTCTCGAGCAGTACTTC	CASSQGLGRTLEQYF
TRBV27	15	.	TRBJ2-3	TRBD2	TGTGCCAGCAGACGAATAGCGGGGGGATCAGATACGCAGTATTTT	CASRRIAGGSDTQYF
TRBV6-2/TRBV6-3	15	.	TRBJ2-1	.	TGTGCCAGCAGTTACTCGAGGAGCTCCTACAATGAGCAGTTCTTC	CASSYSRSSYNEQFF
TRBV11-2	13	.	TRBJ1-2	.	TGTGCCAGCAGCCTTACCGGACTTTGGGGCTACACCTTC	CASSLTGLWGYTF
TRBV28	20	.	TRBJ2-3	TRBD2	TGTGCCAGCAGTTTGCTGGGACTAGCGGGGGGGTCCAGTGGGTCAGATACGCAGTATTTT	CASSLLGLAGGSSGSDTQYF
TRBV5-4	15	few	TRBJ2-5	TRBD2	TGTGCCAGCAGCTTGGACTTAGCGGGGGTAGAGACCCAGTACTTC	CASSLDLAGVETQYF
TRBV6-5	12	.	TRBJ2-7	.	TGTGCCTCAGACGGAGACTCCTACGAGCAGTACTTC	CASDGDSYEQYF
TRBV18	15	.	TRBJ2-7	TRBD1	TGTGCCAGCTCCCTCGGCTGGGGCAGGGGGTACGAGCAGTACTTC	CASSLGWGRGYEQYF
TRBV7-6	15	.	TRBJ2-1	TRBD2	TGTGCCAGCAGCTCGAGCGGGGGGGCCGGGAATGAGCAGTTCTTC	CASSSSGGAGNEQFF
TRBV5-1	15	.	TRBJ1-5	TRBD1	TGCGCCAGCAGCCCGGGGACAGCTCCCAATCAGCCCCAGCATTTT	CASSPGTAPNQPQHF
TRBV2	14	.	TRBJ1-5	.	TGTGCCAGCAGCCGACAGACTAGCAATCAGCCCCAGCATTTT	CASSRQTSNQPQHF
TRBV7-6	15	.	TRBJ1-1	.	TGTGCCAGCAGCTTAGTCACGGGATCGAACACTGAAGCTTTCTTT	CASSLVTGSNTEAFF
TRBV7-8	15	.	TRBJ2-5	.	TGTGCCAGCAGCTTAGCGGGAGCACGACAAGAGACCCAGTACTTC	CASSLAGARQETQYF